This T cell receptor (beta chain) was documented in a study of OX40 agonist ivuxolimab in advanced cancers. Produced via immunoSEQ multiplex PCR; TCRdb's table is partial and in-frame only. The repertoire has more than 80,000 clones, 90% of them found once; the top ten carry 0.48%. CDR3 length: 11 amino acids. The germline V gene encodes CDR1 MNHEY and CDR2 SVGAGI. Germline trimming cut 10 bases from V and 8 bases from J; bases unmatched to any gene: 7. The chain carries TRBV6-5 and TRBJ1-1, with 7 bases aligning to TRBD1. Specimen: CD4+ or CD8+ T cells sorted from blood, collected in a trial of the OX40 agonist ivuxolimab. This TCR came from an adult with an advanced solid tumor such as melanoma, head and neck, liver or kidney cancer. The CDR3 is CATLRTGEAFF. The CDR3 DNA is TGTGCCACCCTGAGGACAGGAGAAGCTTTCTTT.